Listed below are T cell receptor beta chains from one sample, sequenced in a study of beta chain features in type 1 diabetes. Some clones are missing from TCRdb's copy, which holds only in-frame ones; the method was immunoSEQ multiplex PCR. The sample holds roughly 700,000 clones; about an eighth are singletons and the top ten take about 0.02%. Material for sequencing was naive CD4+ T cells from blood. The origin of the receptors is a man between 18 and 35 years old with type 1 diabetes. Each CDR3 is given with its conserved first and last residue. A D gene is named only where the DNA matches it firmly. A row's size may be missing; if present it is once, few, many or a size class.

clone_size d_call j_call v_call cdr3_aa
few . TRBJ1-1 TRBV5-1 CASSHPGTPHTEAFF
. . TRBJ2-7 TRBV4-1 CASSQVSGTYSYEQYF
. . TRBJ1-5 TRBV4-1 CASSRKDSADQPQHF
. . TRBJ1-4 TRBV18 CASSPDRSTNEKLFF
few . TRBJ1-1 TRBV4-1 CASSQDRGEAFF
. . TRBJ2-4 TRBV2 CASSADRSENIQYF
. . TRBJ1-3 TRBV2 CASSEAVNGNTIYF
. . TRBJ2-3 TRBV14 CASSQAWSSSDTQYF
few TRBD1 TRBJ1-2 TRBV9 CASSVQEQGVGYTF
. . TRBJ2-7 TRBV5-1 CASSALGRNYEQYF
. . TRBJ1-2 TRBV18 CASADGRAYGYTF
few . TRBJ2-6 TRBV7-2 CASSLKGIIASGANVLTF
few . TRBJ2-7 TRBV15 CATSRDGGSPYEQYF
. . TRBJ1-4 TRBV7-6 CASSSTGRTNEKLFF
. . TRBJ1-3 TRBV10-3 CAISEGESGNTIYF
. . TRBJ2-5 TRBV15 CATSRDQGGETQYF
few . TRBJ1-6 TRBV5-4 CASSLRTENSPLHF
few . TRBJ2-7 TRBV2 CASQRGTSSYEQYF
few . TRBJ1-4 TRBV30 CAWSPRGGSNEKLFF
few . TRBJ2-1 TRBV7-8 CASSLLHGSVESSYNEQFF
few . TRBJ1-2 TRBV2 CASSDRSVRDGYTF
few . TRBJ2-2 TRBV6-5 CASRPEDTGELFF
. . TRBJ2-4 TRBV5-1 CASKQTLAKNIQYF
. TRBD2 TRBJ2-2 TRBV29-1 CSASGVDTGELFF
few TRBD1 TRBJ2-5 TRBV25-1 CASSGAGAGTGETQYF
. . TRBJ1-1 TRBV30 CAWNDRYGTEAFF
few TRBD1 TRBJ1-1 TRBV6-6 CASSPGTGSNTEAFF
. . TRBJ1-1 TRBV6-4 CASSNGLRAFF
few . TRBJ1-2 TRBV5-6 CASSSPGGAGDYGYTF
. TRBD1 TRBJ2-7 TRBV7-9 CASSFTGGSSEQYF
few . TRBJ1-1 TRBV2 CARPPGMNTEAFF
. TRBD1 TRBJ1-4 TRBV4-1 CASSLGQGREKLFF
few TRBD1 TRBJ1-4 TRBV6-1 CASIRTGEKLFF
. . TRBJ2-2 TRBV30 CAWRGPAAGELFF
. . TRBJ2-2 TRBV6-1 CASSEEHLNTGELFF
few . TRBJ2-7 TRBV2 CASSRDTEYEQYF
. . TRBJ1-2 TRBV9 CASSADPPLAENYGYTF
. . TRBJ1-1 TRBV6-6 CASIERLNTEAFF
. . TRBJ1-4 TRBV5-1 CASSLSSSGAGNEKLFF
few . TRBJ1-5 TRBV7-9 CASSLVGRDQPQHF
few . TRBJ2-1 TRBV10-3 CAIKGYNEQFF
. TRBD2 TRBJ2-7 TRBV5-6 CASSPLSGGSYEQYF
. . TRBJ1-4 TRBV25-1 CASGLTATNEKLFF
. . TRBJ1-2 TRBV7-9 CASTSGDLYGYTF